This T cell receptor (beta chain) was identified during a study of Graves' ophthalmopathy and Graves' hyperthyroidism. At the level of the study: Peripheral blood (taken before any treatment) was collected at initial diagnosis.

Worth noting for this clonotype: The target antigen is unknown.

New diagnoses, under 2 months' duration, and ages 18 to 65 characterized the hyperthyroidism patients. Diagnosis used clinical symptoms, serum thyroxine, TRAb, thyroid ultrasound and orbital computed tomography. Study-wide findings and caveats: Cross-validated, the 13-signature model showed 87.88%/81.08% sensitivity/specificity, and 80%/75% in the test set.

RNA transcripts served as template for amplifying TCR beta CDR3 sequences. A first-round RT-PCR used HTBI primers, followed by a second-round multiplex PCR. TCRdb used MiXCR to reprocess the multiplex PCR reads, holding one entry per CDR3 protein. The sample holds hundreds of thousands of distinct CDR3 sequences; approximately 22% are singletons and the top ten take roughly 6.9%. V lost 3 bases and J lost 7, with 11 bases in between. The length of the CDR3 is 13 residues. CDR1 is SGHDT and CDR2 is YYEEEE in the germline V gene. Material: peripheral blood. V is TRBV5-6 and J is TRBJ1-3; D uncertain. The sequence came from a woman aged 18-29 years with stable Graves' hyperthyroidism. Some clones in this sample may be carry-over from other donors' samples. The CDR3 DNA reads TGTGCCAGCAGCTCCTGGAACCGGAACACCATATATTTT. Its protein product is CASSSWNRNTIYF. The full variable domain, completed using reference TRBV5-6 and TRBJ1-3, is DAGVTQSPTHLIKTRGQQVTLRCSPKSGHDTVSWYQQALGQGPQFIFQYYEEEERQRGNFPDRFSGHQFPNYSSELNVNALLLGDSALYLCASSSWNRNTIYFGEGSWLTVV.